The clone carrying this T cell receptor (beta chain) was detected many times. These data originate in a study of Graves' ophthalmopathy and Graves' hyperthyroidism. Amplification of TCR beta CDR3 regions used RNA transcripts. HTBI primers were employed in first-round RT-PCR, then a second-round multiplex PCR followed. Using its own MiXCR run on the multiplex PCR reads, TCRdb lists one record per CDR3 protein. This sample carries about 620,000 distinct CDR3 sequences, about 20% of them seen once, and the ten largest clones take more than 5.5%. Sequencing input: peripheral blood. The origin of this receptor is a woman younger than 35 with stable Graves' hyperthyroidism. Some clones in this sample may be carry-over from other donors' samples.

The CDR3 sequence is CASSSQAESYEQYF. For the CDR3, the DNA is TGTGCCAGCAGCTCCCAGGCGGAGAGCTACGAGCAGTACTTC. This chain connects TRBV7-2 to TRBJ2-7; D is uncertain. Germline CDR1 and CDR2: SGHTA and FQGNSA. Trimming stripped 4 bases from V and 3 bases from J, with 13 bases between. This CDR3 region has 14 residues. Full variable domain (remainder filled in from reference TRBV7-2 and TRBJ2-7): GAGVSQSPSNKVTEKGKDVELRCDPISGHTALYWYRQSLGQGLEFLIYFQGNSAPDKSGLPSDRFSAERTGGSVSTLTIQRTQQEDSAVYLCASSSQAESYEQYFGPGTRLTVT.